This TCR beta chain was identified during a study of human T cells and chemical hapten exposure. This clonotype was detected only a few times. It was from unfractionated whole blood that total RNA was extracted. Losses at the gene ends were 5 bases for V and 1 base for J; bases not matched to a gene: 15. The V gene's germline CDR1 is LGHDT and CDR2 YNNKEL (reference sequence). The CDR3 extends over 18 amino acids. Original handling: With a range of about 20,000 to 750,000, the median per sample was about 92,000 TCRs. TCRdb independently ran MiXCR on the 5' RACE reads; one entry per CDR3 protein. TCRdb, not the authors, supplied the V and J calls. The data hold about 81,000 distinct CDR3 sequences, with less than 20% observed a single time.

This receptor was identified in a female donor in good health. The V call is TRBV3-1, the J call TRBJ2-3; TRBD1 agrees at 7 bases. CDR3 residues: CASSFSPPTGTGTDTQYF. DNA for the CDR3: TGTGCCAGCAGCTTTAGTCCCCCCACCGGGACAGGCACAGATACGCAGTATTTT.